Listed here is a single T cell receptor (beta chain). This sample stems from a study of blood T cell repertoires in COVID-19. In the study overall: T cells, B-cell-depleted T cells, or PBMCs supplied cDNA or gDNA.

Only in-frame clones appear in the TCRdb table, and some are missing; sequencing was by immunoSEQ multiplex PCR. The table has some 280,000 clones, approximately 86% seen once. The germline gives CDR1 SGHAT, CDR2 FQNNGV. CDR3 length: 15 residues. Trimming shortened V by 5 bases and J by 2 bases, and 16 bases separated the two germline ends. The chain recombines TRBV11-2 with TRBJ2-7; no clear D gene. This clonotype originated in a woman aged 50 to 65 with active or convalescent COVID-19. The specimen was peripheral blood. The CDR3 protein is CASSLVHTSPYEQYF. The CDR3 DNA reads as TGTGCCAGCAGCCTCGTGCATACGAGTCCCTACGAGCAGTACTTC.